The subject of this entry is one T cell receptor (beta chain). Antigen specificity is unknown. Only in-frame clones appear in the TCRdb table, and some are missing; sequencing was by immunoSEQ multiplex PCR. The repertoire has tens of thousands of clones, 79% of them found once; the top ten carry 0.4% to 0.45%. The sample is drawn from a study of STAT5B mutations in CD4+ large granular lymphocyte leukemia. General study results and limits: Compared with healthy controls (2/35), patient top clones favored TRBV06 (8/27).

Germline-derived CDR1 and CDR2 are ENHRY and SYGVKD. The V segment lost 0 bases and the J segment 6 bases; nucleotides outside the gene matches: 8. This CDR3 has 18 amino acids. The source is a human donor in good health. This chain joins TRBV10-3 and TRBJ2-2; 12 bases map to TRBD2. The sequenced sample consisted of CD4+ T cells from blood buffy coats. The CDR3 sequence is CAISESRRLAGGPGELFF. CDR3 DNA sequence: TGTGCCATCAGTGAGTCGCGGCGGCTAGCGGGAGGGCCCGGGGAGCTGTTTTTT.